Below are 27 T cell receptor beta chains sequenced from a single sample in a study of T cell responses to AZD1222 COVID-19 vaccine. Some clones are missing from TCRdb's copy, which holds only in-frame ones; the method was immunoSEQ multiplex PCR. Among some 130,000 clones, 88% were seen once, and the ten largest hold around a sixth. Source: peripheral blood, taken on day 0 of MenACWY control vaccination. All receptors come from an adult in good health.

The rearrangement joins TRBV5-4 to TRBJ2-7; D not certain. Trimming took 0 bases from V and 2 from J, leaving 9 bases between them. The CDR3 consists of 14 residues. Germline-derived CDR1 and CDR2 are SGHNT and YYREEE (reference sequence). Here the CDR3 DNA reads TGTGCCAGCAGCTTGGAGCAGGCAACCTACGAGCAGTACTTC. Protein sequence: CASSLEQATYEQYF.

The J gene is TRBJ2-1, the V gene TRBV28; D is unclear. Germline CDR1 is MDHEN and CDR2 is SYDVKM. The CDR3 sequence is 15 residues long. V was shortened by 6 bases and J by 2 bases, with 14 bases between the two germline ends. The CDR3 DNA follows: TGTGCCAGCAGCCTCAATTTTGATGCCTACAATGAGCAGTTCTTC. Its protein product is CASSLNFDAYNEQFF.

This chain joins TRBV18 and TRBJ2-1; the match to TRBD1 covers 8 bases. Germline CDR1 is KGHSH and CDR2 is LQKENI. This CDR3 contains 12 residues. The ends lost 6 bases at V and 14 bases at J; junction bases unmatched: 9. The DNA of the CDR3 is TGTGCCAGCTCTCAGGGACAGGCCGATAAGTTCTTC. Protein product: CASSQGQADKFF.

This chain uses TRBV5-4 with TRBJ1-3, with 8 bases that match TRBD1. This CDR3 has 15 residues. Germline CDR1 SGHNT, CDR2 YYREEE (reference sequence). The trim removed 0 bases at V and 8 bases at J, leaving 7 bases unmatched. The CDR3 bases are TGTGCCAGCAGCTTGGCCGGGGTGGGACAGGACACCATATATTTT. Translating gives CASSLAGVGQDTIYF. The full variable domain, completed using reference TRBV5-4 and TRBJ1-3, is ETGVTQSPTHLIKTRGQQVTLRCSSQSGHNTVSWYQQALGQGPQFIFQYYREEENGRGNFPPRFSGLQFPNYSSELNVNALELDDSALYLCASSLAGVGQDTIYFGEGSWLTVV.

The chain recombines TRBV27 with TRBJ1-2; no clear D gene. This CDR3 contains 15 residues. CDR1 and CDR2 from the germline V gene are MNHEY and SMNVEV (reference sequence). V was pared by 4 bases and J by 4 bases, with 16 bases between. For the CDR3, the DNA is TGTGCCAGCAGTTCATCTCAGGTAGAACTCTATGGCTACACCTTC. It encodes CASSSSQVELYGYTF.

V usage is TRBV7-6 and J usage is TRBJ1-2, with D unclear. The CDR3 runs to 13 residues. Per the germline V gene, CDR1 is SGHVS and CDR2 is FNYEAQ. Between the trimmed V and J ends, which lost 5 bases and 8 bases, there was a span of 15 bases. CDR3 nucleotide sequence: TGTGCCAGCAGCCCCACCCGATCAGGCGGCTACACCTTC. Its protein is CASSPTRSGGYTF.

CDR3 sequence: CASSQEGRFSGANVLTF. The CDR3 region has the DNA TGTGCCAGCAGCCAAGAAGGCAGGTTTTCCGGGGCCAACGTCCTGACTTTC. This rearrangement joins TRBV3-1 (or the pseudogene TRBV3-2) to TRBJ2-6, with D uncertain. The germline V and J ends were trimmed by 0 bases and 4 bases, with 13 bases remaining between them. Per the germline V gene, CDR1 is LGHDT and CDR2 is YNNKEL (reference sequence). The CDR3 sequence is 17 residues long.

The V gene is TRBV7-9, the J gene TRBJ2-6; D is unclear. V dropped 4 bases and J dropped 0 bases, with 7 bases sitting between them. The germline CDR1 and CDR2 sequences are SEHNR and FQNEAQ (reference sequence). The CDR3 consists of 15 residues. The CDR3 reads CASSSGVSGANVLTF. CDR3 sequence (DNA): TGTGCCAGCAGCTCTGGCGTCTCTGGGGCCAACGTCCTGACTTTC.

The V gene is TRBV3-1 (or the pseudogene TRBV3-2), the J gene TRBJ2-7; 7 positions match TRBD2. Germline CDR1 is LGHDT and CDR2 is YNNKEL (reference sequence). Germline trimming cut 1 base from V and 0 bases from J; bases unmatched to any gene: 3. This CDR3 is 15 amino acids long. The chain's CDR3 is CASSQVASGSYEQYF. The CDR3 nucleotides read TGTGCCAGCAGCCAAGTGGCTAGCGGCTCCTACGAGCAGTACTTC.

The V gene is TRBV19, the J gene TRBJ2-2, with TRBD1 matching over 10 bases. The germline V gene encodes CDR1 LNHDA and CDR2 SQIVND (reference sequence). Unmatched junction bases numbered 5, after V lost 6 bases and J lost 1 base. This CDR3 is 16 amino acids long. CDR3 sequence: CASRGQGNLNTGELFF. The CDR3 region has the DNA TGTGCCAGTAGGGGACAGGGGAATTTGAACACCGGGGAGCTGTTTTTT.

This clone was found once. The V call is TRBV2, the J call TRBJ2-2, with 7 bases matching TRBD1. The CDR3 has 15 residues. Germline V gene data show CDR1 as SNHLY and CDR2 as FYNNEI. J gave up 4 bases and V 7 bases, and 9 bases lay outside the gene matches. CDR3 protein: CASIGKDRFTGELFF. CDR3 DNA sequence: TGTGCCAGCATTGGCAAGGACAGGTTCACCGGGGAGCTGTTTTTT.

V and J are TRBV12-3 or TRBV12-4 and TRBJ2-5, with D maybe TRBD2 (6 bases). CDR3 length: 11 amino acids. The V end lost 4 bases, the J end lost 9 bases, and 9 bases lay between the germline ends. The CDR3 nucleotides are TGTGCCAGCAGTTCCGGGAGCTCCCAGTACTTC. It is translated as CASSSGSSQYF.

V is TRBV5-1 and J is TRBJ1-3, with 7 bases lining up with TRBD1. The ends lost 3 bases at V and 4 bases at J; junction bases unmatched: 7. The germline CDR1 and CDR2 sequences are SGHRS and YFSETQ. This CDR3 has 15 residues. The CDR3 reads CASSSDRLRGNTIYF. The CDR3 DNA sequence: TGCGCCAGCAGCTCGGACAGGCTTAGAGGAAACACCATATATTTT.

The chain employs TRBV15 and TRBJ2-7; tentatively, D is TRBD2 (5 bases). Germline CDR1 is LNHNV and CDR2 is YYDKDF (reference sequence). The CDR3 contains 13 residues. The V end lost 0 bases, the J end lost 3 bases, and 6 bases lay between the germline ends. The CDR3 reads CATSRERVYEQYF. CDR3 bases: TGTGCCACCAGCAGAGAGAGGGTCTACGAGCAGTACTTC.

The J gene is TRBJ2-1, the V gene TRBV19, with 11 bases aligning to TRBD2. V shed 6 bases, J shed 4 bases, and the junction held 5 bases outside the gene matches. This CDR3 comprises 15 residues. The germline CDR1 and CDR2 sequences are LNHDA and SQIVND (reference sequence). The CDR3 here is CASSPTSGVYNEQFF. In nucleotides, the CDR3 is TGTGCCAGTAGCCCGACTAGCGGGGTATACAATGAGCAGTTCTTC.

The chain is built from TRBV18 and TRBJ1-5, with 8 bases fitting TRBD1. Per the germline V gene, CDR1 is KGHSH and CDR2 is LQKENI. The CDR3 sequence is 15 residues long. Trimming took 3 bases from V and 6 from J; bases not matched to a gene: 7. CDR3 sequence (DNA): TGTGCCAGCTCACCCGACAGGGGAAGGGGTCAGCCCCAGCATTTT. Translating gives CASSPDRGRGQPQHF.

The V call is TRBV4-1, the J call TRBJ2-7; a possible D gene is TRBD2 (6 bases). V lost 1 base, J lost 3 bases, and 10 bases lay in between. CDR3 size: 14 residues. The V gene's germline CDR1 is MGHRA and CDR2 YSYEKL. The CDR3 nucleotides are TGCGCCAGCAGCCAAGTTGGTAGCGGCTACGAGCAGTACTTC. It encodes CASSQVGSGYEQYF.

J is TRBJ1-1 and V is TRBV7-2; TRBD1 is a possible D gene (5 bases). V was trimmed by 6 bases and J by 1 base, leaving 9 bases between them. The CDR3 spans 13 residues. Germline assignment: CDR1 SGHTA and CDR2 FQGNSA. DNA for the CDR3: TGTGCCAGCAGGGATACAGGGAACACTGAAGCTTTCTTT. It encodes CASRDTGNTEAFF.

The V gene is TRBV28, the J gene TRBJ1-1, with D unresolved. V lost 3 bases and J lost 1, with 9 bases in between. The CDR3 has 14 amino acids. Germline V gene sequence: CDR1 MDHEN, CDR2 SYDVKM. The CDR3 bases are TGTGCCAGCAGTTTGGTGCAGACGAACACTGAAGCTTTCTTT. It encodes CASSLVQTNTEAFF.

The rearrangement joins TRBV27 to TRBJ2-7; possibly TRBD1 for D (6 bases). Trimming cost V 3 bases and J 6 bases, with 15 bases left between them. CDR3 length: 14 residues. Germline lookup yields CDR1 MNHEY and CDR2 SMNVEV (reference sequence). CDR3 nucleotide sequence: TGTGCCAGCAGTTTGGAATCAGGGGTGGGCGAGCAGTACTTC. It encodes CASSLESGVGEQYF.

The genes are TRBV6-5 and TRBJ1-6; no firm D call. The V gene lost 4 bases and the J gene lost 11 bases, with 15 bases spanning the gap. CDR1 is MNHEY, CDR2 SVGAGI, per germline. This CDR3 comprises 14 residues. The CDR3 region is CASSSTTLGAPLHF. As DNA, the CDR3 is TGTGCCAGCAGTTCCACGACACTGGGCGCACCCCTCCACTTT.

V and J are TRBV29-1 and TRBJ1-5; D might be TRBD1 (6 bases). The V gene's germline CDR1 is SQVTM and CDR2 ANQGSEA. V was shortened by 5 bases and J by 2 bases, with 10 bases between the two germline ends. The CDR3 spans 13 residues. CDR3 bases: TGCAGCGTTAGTGAGGGGGGCAATCAGCCCCAGCATTTT. The encoded protein is CSVSEGGNQPQHF. Drawing the rest from reference TRBV29-1 and TRBJ1-5, the complete variable domain is SAVISQKPSRDICQRGTSLTIQCQVDSQVTMMFWYRQQPGQSLTLIATANQGSEATYESGFVIDKFPISRPNLTFSTLTVSNMSPEDSSIYLCSVSEGGNQPQHFGDGTRLSIL.

The chain links TRBV7-9 to TRBJ1-5; D perhaps matches TRBD1 (5 bases). Germline CDR1 is SEHNR and CDR2 is FQNEAQ (reference sequence). Trimming left V 3 bases short and J 5 bases short, with 11 bases between. The CDR3 covers 14 residues. CDR3 DNA sequence: TGTGCCAGCAGCTTTGGGGCCGGTGATCAGCCCCAGCATTTT. Encoded protein: CASSFGAGDQPQHF.

The V and J genes are TRBV27 and TRBJ1-1, with TRBD1 identical over 8 bases. V lost 2 bases, J lost 9 bases, and 2 bases stayed unmatched. Germline CDR1 MNHEY, CDR2 SMNVEV (reference sequence). The CDR3 length is 12 residues. This CDR3 reads CASSLRQGKAFF. The CDR3 nucleotides read TGTGCCAGCAGTTTAAGACAGGGGAAAGCTTTCTTT.

Points on this clone: One junction end disagrees with the germline gene, perhaps due to a read error. The CDR3 sequence: CASSPGLAGPYEQYF. CDR3 nucleotide sequence: TGTGCTAGCAGCCCGGGACTAGCGGGACCCTACGAGCAGTACTTC. J is TRBJ2-7 and V is TRBV7-7; TRBD2 aligns across 13 bases. The CDR3 covers 15 residues. Looked up from germline, CDR1 is SSHAT and CDR2 is FNYEAQ (reference sequence). Full variable domain (missing parts from reference TRBV7-7 and TRBJ2-7): GAGVSQSPRYKVTKRGQDVTLRCDPISSHATLYWYQQALGQGPEFLTYFNYEAQPDKSGLPSDRFSAERPEGSISTLTIQRTEQRDSAMYRCASSPGLAGPYEQYFGPGTRLTVT.

The J gene is TRBJ2-7, the V gene TRBV27, with a weak D call TRBD2 (7 bases). The germline V and J ends were trimmed by 5 bases and 0 bases, with 17 bases remaining between them. This CDR3 spans 16 amino acids. Germline V gene sequence: CDR1 MNHEY, CDR2 SMNVEV (reference sequence). The DNA for the CDR3 is TGTGCCAGCAGTCCGATCGCGGGGGCAAGCTCCTACGAGCAGTACTTC. It yields the protein CASSPIAGASSYEQYF.

The chain carries TRBV30 and TRBJ2-2, with D tentatively TRBD1 (6 bases). This CDR3 spans 14 amino acids. Between the trimmed V and J ends, which lost 5 bases and 5 bases, there was a span of 15 bases. Germline loops: CDR1 GTSNPN, CDR2 SVGIG (reference sequence). DNA for the CDR3: TGTGCCTGGGCCTCAGGGGTGATAACCGGGGAGCTGTTTTTT. Amino acids: CAWASGVITGELFF.